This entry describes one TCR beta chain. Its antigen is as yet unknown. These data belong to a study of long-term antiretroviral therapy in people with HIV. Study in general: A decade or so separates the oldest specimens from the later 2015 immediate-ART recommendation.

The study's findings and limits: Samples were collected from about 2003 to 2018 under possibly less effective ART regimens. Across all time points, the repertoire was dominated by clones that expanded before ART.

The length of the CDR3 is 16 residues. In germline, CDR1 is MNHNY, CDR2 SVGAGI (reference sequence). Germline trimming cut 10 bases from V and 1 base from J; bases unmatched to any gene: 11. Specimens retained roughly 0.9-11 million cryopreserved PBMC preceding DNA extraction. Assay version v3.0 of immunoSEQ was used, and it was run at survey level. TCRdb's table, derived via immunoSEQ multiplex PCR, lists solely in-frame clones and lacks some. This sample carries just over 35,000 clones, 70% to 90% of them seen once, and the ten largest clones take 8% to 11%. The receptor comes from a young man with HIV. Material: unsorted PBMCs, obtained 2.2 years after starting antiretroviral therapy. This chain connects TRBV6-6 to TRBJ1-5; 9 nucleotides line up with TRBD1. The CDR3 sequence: CATKNRGQGSNQPQHF. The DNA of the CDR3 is TGTGCCACCAAAAACAGGGGGCAGGGGAGCAATCAGCCCCAGCATTTT.